Listed here are 27 T cell receptor beta chains from one sample, sequenced in a study of T cells after yellow fever vaccination. TCRdb called the 5' RACE reads again in MiXCR, with one record for every CDR3 protein. The sample lists roughly 520,000 distinct CDR3 sequences; 20% to 25% were seen once. Material: PBMCs, obtained around 3 weeks after the first yellow fever vaccination. Source of these receptors: a man between 18 and 35 years old who received the YFV17D yellow fever vaccine.

There are many counts of this clonotype. The CDR3 here is CASSGGETQYF. The DNA of the CDR3 is TGTGCCAGCAGCGGGGGGGAGACCCAGTACTTC. The chain couples TRBV12-3 or TRBV12-4 to TRBJ2-5; the match to TRBD2 covers 7 bases. This CDR3 comprises 11 residues. V gave up 6 bases and J gave up 5 bases; unmatched junction bases: 0.

The V and J genes are TRBV7-8 and TRBJ2-1; weak D call: TRBD2 (5 bases). Germline V CDR1 and CDR2: SGHVS, FQNEAQ. CDR3 length equals 16 residues. The V and J ends lost 5 bases and 6 bases respectively, with 20 bases between them. CDR3 sequence (DNA): TGTGCCAGCAGCCACCCCGGACGGGAATTGCCCAATGAGCAGTTCTTC. As protein: CASSHPGRELPNEQFF.

This clonotype came up a few times. The chain combines TRBV5-1 with TRBJ2-2, with 8 bases that match TRBD2. The V and J ends lost 0 bases and 4 bases, in that order; junction bases with no gene match: 2. This CDR3 region has 15 residues. Germline V gene lookup returns CDR1 SGHRS and CDR2 YFSETQ. CDR3 protein: CASSLVSGGTGELFF. For the CDR3, the DNA is TGCGCCAGCAGCTTGGTGAGCGGGGGCACCGGGGAGCTGTTTTTT.

The genes are TRBV2 and TRBJ1-2, with unresolved D. This CDR3 is 13 amino acids long. Germline V gene sequence: CDR1 SNHLY, CDR2 FYNNEI. The V and J ends lost 4 bases and 4 bases respectively, with 10 bases between them. The CDR3 loop reads CASSGAQAYGYTF. The DNA of the CDR3 is TGTGCCAGCAGTGGGGCCCAGGCCTATGGCTACACCTTC.

CDR3 protein: CAITSGGAGELFF. The CDR3 DNA sequence: TGCGCCATCACTAGCGGGGGTGCCGGGGAGCTGTTTTTT. J is TRBJ2-2 and V is TRBV10-2, with 11 bases fitting TRBD2. CDR1 is WSHSY, CDR2 SAAADI, per germline. With V trimmed by 10 bases and J by 6 bases, 4 bases remained unmatched. The CDR3 contains 13 residues.

This clonotype was counted a few times. This chain joins TRBV5-1 and TRBJ2-2; D is undetermined. Germline V lookup: CDR1 SGHRS, CDR2 YFSETQ. V shed 1 base and J shed 6 bases, with 13 bases lying between them. This CDR3 comprises 15 residues. The CDR3 protein is CASSLLSWRSGELFF. The CDR3 nucleotides read TGCGCCAGCAGCTTGCTTAGCTGGCGTTCCGGGGAGCTGTTTTTT.

The chain links TRBV6-1 to TRBJ2-7; 12 nucleotides match TRBD1. In germline, CDR1 is MNHNS, CDR2 SASEGT. There are 14 residues in the CDR3. J was trimmed by 8 bases and V by 6 bases; bases with no gene match: 8. The CDR3 bases are TGTGCCAGCAGGATCCGGGACAGGGGGCTTAAGCAGTACTTC. Encoded protein: CASRIRDRGLKQYF.

This clonotype was seen ten or more times. In DNA, the CDR3 is TGTGCCAGCAGCCACGAGTGGGGACTAGCAGCAGAGACCCAGTACTTC. Translation gives CASSHEWGLAAETQYF. The chain is built from TRBV7-9 and TRBJ2-5; 9 nucleotides agree with TRBD2. The J segment lost 4 bases and the V segment lost 5 bases, leaving 11 bases of the junction unmatched. This CDR3 contains 16 residues. Germline V gene sequence: CDR1 SEHNR, CDR2 FQNEAQ (reference sequence). The whole variable domain, remainder taken from reference TRBV7-9 and TRBJ2-5, is DTGVSQNPRHKITKRGQNVTFRCDPISEHNRLYWYRQTLGQGPEFLTYFQNEAQLEKSRLLSDRFSAERPKGSFSTLEIQRTEQGDSAMYLCASSHEWGLAAETQYFGPGTRLLVL.

The chain recombines TRBV20-1 with TRBJ2-2; a weak D match, TRBD1 (5 bases). Trimming shortened V by 3 bases and J by 1 base, and 12 bases separated the two germline ends. Per the germline V gene, CDR1 is DFQATT and CDR2 is SNEGSKA (reference sequence). The CDR3 has 15 amino acids. CDR3 DNA sequence: TGCAGTGCTAGGCGCGGCAGGGTGAACACCGGGGAGCTGTTTTTT. This codes for CSARRGRVNTGELFF.

This clonotype was seen a few times. The gene calls are TRBV4-3 and TRBJ2-5; a possible D gene is TRBD1 (5 bases). V lost 4 bases, J lost 5 bases, and 20 bases lay in between. The CDR3 is 16 residues long. Germline assignment: CDR1 LGHNA and CDR2 YSLEER. The CDR3 here is CASSRQPRERNETQYF. The CDR3 nucleotides read TGCGCCAGCAGCCGCCAACCCAGGGAACGAAATGAGACCCAGTACTTC.

The rearrangement uses TRBV4-3 and TRBJ2-7, with D unclear. CDR1 is LGHNA, CDR2 YSLEER, per germline. The V gene lost 6 bases and the J gene lost 3 bases, with 18 bases spanning the gap. The CDR3 sequence is 15 residues long. The CDR3 region has the DNA TGCGCCAGCAGACTCAACAGACAACAGTACTACGAGCAGTACGTC. Translated: CASRLNRQQYYEQYV.

This clonotype was detected a few times. V and J are TRBV12-3 or TRBV12-4 and TRBJ1-3, with unresolved D. Deletions cut 6 bases from V and 2 bases from J, with 17 bases between. The CDR3 covers 16 residues. The CDR3 region is CASSIDTIGAGNTIYF. CDR3 DNA: TGTGCCAGCAGCATCGATACGATCGGGGCTGGAAACACCATATATTTT.

This chain joins TRBV20-1 and TRBJ2-3, with TRBD2 matching 9 bases. CDR1 DFQATT and CDR2 SNEGSKA come from the germline V gene (reference sequence). The CDR3 loop spans 16 amino acids. The J segment lost 2 bases and the V segment lost 4 bases, leaving 10 bases of the junction unmatched. Written as DNA, the CDR3 is TGCAGTGCTATCGGGGATCTAGCGGGGTCCACAGATACGCAGTATTTT. Protein sequence: CSAIGDLAGSTDTQYF.

This clonotype was picked up a small number of times. The chain has TRBV18 and TRBJ1-1; no clear D gene. This CDR3 contains 14 residues. Germline-derived CDR1 and CDR2 are KGHSH and LQKENI. Trimming took off 1 base at V and 3 bases at J, with 9 bases between the two ends. This CDR3 reads CASSPQRADTEAFF. CDR3 DNA: TGTGCCAGCTCACCACAGAGGGCCGACACTGAAGCTTTCTTT.

The rearrangement links TRBV18 to TRBJ2-5, with a possible D match to TRBD1 (5 bases). CDR1 and CDR2 from the germline V gene are KGHSH and LQKENI. The length of the CDR3 is 14 residues. With 3 bases removed from V and 1 base from J, the gap between germline ends came to 9 bases. Here the CDR3 reads CASSPTAVQETQYF. The CDR3 coding sequence is TGTGCCAGCTCACCGACAGCAGTCCAAGAGACCCAGTACTTC.

The genes are TRBV12-3 or TRBV12-4 and TRBJ2-1, with a weak D call TRBD2 (5 bases). Trimming removed 3 bases from V and 6 bases from J, with 15 bases in between. CDR3 size: 15 residues. In DNA form, the CDR3 reads TGTGCCAGCAGTTTCAGGACTGATCTTAGCAATGAGCAGTTCTTC. Translation gives CASSFRTDLSNEQFF.

This chain links TRBV28 with TRBJ2-7; D is perhaps TRBD2 (5 bases). Trimming removed 7 bases at V and 0 bases at J, with 10 bases between. The length of the CDR3 is 13 residues. In germline, CDR1 is MDHEN, CDR2 SYDVKM. CDR3 bases: TGTGCCAGCAAACCGGGGATCTCCTACGAGCAGTACGTC. Protein product: CASKPGISYEQYV.

Concerning this clonotype itself: One end of the junction is discordant with germline, which a read error may explain. The chain couples TRBV6-6 to TRBJ2-1, with D unclear. The CDR3 covers 11 residues. CDR1 and CDR2 from the germline V gene are MNHNY and SVGAGI (reference sequence). CDR3 in amino acids: CSSSYEEEQFF. CDR3 nucleotides: TGTTCCAGCAGTTACGAGGAAGAGCAGTTCTTC.

The V and J genes are TRBV5-6 and TRBJ2-7; D is unclear. Trimming took off 4 bases at V and 3 bases at J, with 8 bases between the two ends. This CDR3 contains 12 residues. Germline V gene data show CDR1 as SGHDT and CDR2 as YYEEEE. In DNA form, the CDR3 reads TGTGCCAGCAGCAAACAAAGCTACGAGCAGTACGTC. It specifies CASSKQSYEQYV.

The J gene is TRBJ2-7, the V gene TRBV7-2; 7 bases are shared with TRBD1. V trimming: 3 bases; J trimming: 6 bases; junction bases outside the gene matches: 8. Germline loops: CDR1 SGHTA, CDR2 FQGNSA. The CDR3 is 14 residues long. The CDR3 DNA reads TGTGCCAGCAGCTTGGGGACAGAATATGGCGAGCAGTACGTC. Translation: CASSLGTEYGEQYV.

J is TRBJ2-7 and V is TRBV9, with TRBD2 matching over 10 bases. Germline V gene lookup returns CDR1 SGDLS and CDR2 YYNGEE. The CDR3 totals 14 residues. The J segment lost 6 bases and the V segment lost 5 bases, leaving 8 bases of the junction unmatched. The DNA for the CDR3 is TGTGCCAGCAGGCCTTTCGCTAGCGGGGGCGAGCAGTACTTC. Its protein product is CASRPFASGGEQYF.

This clonotype appeared a few times. This chain uses TRBV20-1 with TRBJ2-3; 9 bases agree with TRBD2. The CDR3 runs 20 residues. Germline V CDR1 and CDR2: DFQATT, SNEGSKA (reference sequence). V was clipped by 0 bases and J by 3 bases; unmatched bases: 19. The CDR3 DNA is TGCAGTGCTAGAGATCTGCGCGGGGGGGCCAGGAGGCTCAGGACAGATACGCAGTATTTT. Translating it yields CSARDLRGGARRLRTDTQYF.

The V call is TRBV5-1, the J call TRBJ2-2; no reliable D call. The V and J ends lost 4 bases and 6 bases respectively, with 10 bases between them. From germline, CDR1 is SGHRS and CDR2 YFSETQ. The CDR3 length is 13 residues. CDR3 amino acids: CASSPPVPGELFF. The DNA for the CDR3 is TGCGCCAGCAGCCCCCCAGTCCCCGGGGAGCTGTTTTTT.

The chain carries TRBV5-1 and TRBJ2-3; TRBD2 matches at 7 bases. In germline, CDR1 is SGHRS, CDR2 YFSETQ. V lost 4 bases to trimming and J lost 2 bases; unmatched junction nucleotides: 10. This CDR3 has 16 residues. The CDR3 sequence: CASSPAGLGNTDTQYF. The DNA of the CDR3 is TGCGCCAGCAGCCCAGCGGGGCTTGGAAACACAGATACGCAGTATTTT.

V usage is TRBV7-3 and J usage is TRBJ2-2; no clear D gene. CDR3 size: 17 residues. The germline CDR1 and CDR2 sequences are SGHTA and FQGTGA. V lost 1 base and J lost 4, with 16 bases in between. CDR3 nucleotides: TGTGCCAGCAGCTTAATTATGCCCCCCCGAGGCACCGGGGAGCTGTTTTTT. Translation: CASSLIMPPRGTGELFF.

This clonotype was detected a few times. For the CDR3, the DNA is TGCGCCAGCAGCCAAGTCGTTGTCAGGGGTCGTCAGCCCCAGCATTTT. Encoded protein: CASSQVVVRGRQPQHF. This chain links TRBV4-1 with TRBJ1-5; TRBD1 might be the D (6 bases). V was shortened by 1 base and J by 6 bases, with 16 bases between the two germline ends. Germline CDR1 is MGHRA and CDR2 is YSYEKL. This CDR3 has 16 amino acids.

J is TRBJ2-2 and V is TRBV7-2; D is perhaps TRBD1 (5 bases). V gave up 11 bases and J gave up 5 bases, with 15 bases separating them. CDR3 size: 13 residues. CDR1 is SGHTA and CDR2 is FQGNSA in the germline V gene. In DNA, the CDR3 is TGTGCCTCCTTCACAAGGGGTACCGGGGAGCTGTTTTTT. Translating it yields CASFTRGTGELFF.